Listed below are T cell receptor beta chains from one sample, sequenced in a study of CD8 T cells in ankylosing spondylitis. TCRdb fed the 5' RACE reads into MiXCR, producing one record per CDR3 protein. The table has about 190,000 distinct CDR3 sequences, 13% seen once. The sequenced material came from blood, either unsorted or a sorted T cell fraction (not recorded which). Receptor source: a female donor with ankylosing spondylitis or in good health (not recorded which). Both conserved end residues are part of each CDR3. Each record gives: D gene, J gene, V gene, clone size, CDR3 DNA, CDR3 protein. D genes are given only for firm matches. Rows give clone size only sometimes, using once, few, many, or a class for an expanded clone.

NA,TRBJ2-5,TRBV5-1,many,TGCGCCAGCATAAGAAGGCCTTACAGGCTACGAGGGGAGACCCAGTACTTC,CASIRRPYRLRGETQYF
NA,TRBJ1-5,TRBV20-1,NA,TGCTGTGCTAGAGATCGAAGTTCGGGGCAGGGTGATCAGCCCCAGCATTTT,CCARDRSSGQGDQPQHF
NA,TRBJ1-1,TRBV20-1,many,TGCAGTGCCCCAGAGGGGAGGAACACTGAAGCTTTCTTT,CSAPEGRNTEAFF
NA,TRBJ2-2,TRBV4-3,many,TGCGCCAGCAGCCAAGATGGCCTTCCCACCGGGGAGCTGTTTTTT,CASSQDGLPTGELFF
NA,TRBJ2-2,TRBV12-3/TRBV12-4,many,TGTGCCAGCAGTTACGGGCTGAACACCGGGGAGCTGTTTTTT,CASSYGLNTGELFF
NA,TRBJ2-7,TRBV19,NA,TGTGCCAGTAGTTATGGAGGACAGCCCAAATACGAGCAGTACTTC,CASSYGGQPKYEQYF
NA,TRBJ1-2,TRBV15,few,TGTGCCACCAGCAGCAGAACAGGGTCGGAGGGCTACACCTTC,CATSSRTGSEGYTF
NA,TRBJ1-2,TRBV5-6,many,TGTGCCAGCAGCTTGGCCAAGCGAGGGCTTGGCTACACCTTC,CASSLAKRGLGYTF
NA,TRBJ2-1,TRBV7-3,many,TGTGCCAGCAGCTTAAGTAACAGCCACAATGAGCAGTTCTTC,CASSLSNSHNEQFF
NA,TRBJ1-3,TRBV5-5,many,TGTGCCAGCAGTTTGACAGGAATCAACACCATATATTTT,CASSLTGINTIYF
TRBD2,TRBJ2-7,TRBV4-2,NA,TGTGCCAGCAGCCTCGCGGGGGAGTCGGGGAACTACGAGCAGTACTTC,CASSLAGESGNYEQYF
NA,TRBJ2-2,TRBV15,many,TGTGCCACCGCAGGAGGGAGTATTCGAACCGGGGAGCTGTTTTTT,CATAGGSIRTGELFF
TRBD2,TRBJ2-1,TRBV6-1,few,TGTGCCATACGGACTAGCGGGAGGATGGGTGAGCAGTTCTTC,CAIRTSGRMGEQFF
TRBD2,TRBJ2-2,TRBV5-1,many,TGCGCCAGCAGCTTAGTTCGTCGGGAGGGCGGGGAGCTGTTTTTT,CASSLVRREGGELFF
TRBD1,TRBJ1-2,TRBV7-2,few,TGTGCCAGCAGCTTAGGGCGCGAGGGGGCGCGGTATGGCTACACCTTC,CASSLGREGARYGYTF
TRBD1,TRBJ1-5,TRBV14,many,TGTGCCAGCAGCCAAGGACAGGGGGAGAGGCACAATCAGCCCCAGCATTTT,CASSQGQGERHNQPQHF
NA,TRBJ1-4,TRBV27,many,TGTGCCAGCAGTTTAAAAGGGTCAACTAATGAAAAACTGTTTTTT,CASSLKGSTNEKLFF
NA,TRBJ1-4,TRBV5-1,many,TGCGCCAGCAGCCCGACCGGTCCGTGGGCTCCAACTAATGAAAAACTGTTTTTT,CASSPTGPWAPTNEKLFF
NA,TRBJ1-2,TRBV7-2,NA,TGTGCCAGCAGTGGGACGGGGGGTTTGGTCTATGGCTACACCTTC,CASSGTGGLVYGYTF
NA,TRBJ2-1,TRBV5-1,many,TGCGCCAGCAGCTTTGATGAATATCGGGAGCAGTTCTTC,CASSFDEYREQFF
TRBD1,TRBJ2-5,TRBV7-9,many,TGTGCCAGCAGCCCTGGGACAGGGGTAAAAGAGACCCAGTACTTC,CASSPGTGVKETQYF
NA,TRBJ1-1,TRBV19,few,TGTGCCAGTAGTATAGATCTTATATCCACTGAAGCTTTCTTT,CASSIDLISTEAFF
NA,TRBJ2-2,TRBV24-1,many,TGTGCCACCAGTGACCCCAGGACTTTGGGGACCGGGGAGCTGTTTTTT,CATSDPRTLGTGELFF
NA,TRBJ2-1,TRBV11-2,few,TGTGCCAGCAGCCGAGTTAGAGGTGACTACAATGAGCAGTTCTTC,CASSRVRGDYNEQFF
TRBD1,TRBJ1-6,TRBV20-1,NA,TGCAGTGCTCGGGACAGGGGTATTTCACCCCTCCACTTT,CSARDRGISPLHF
NA,TRBJ1-5,TRBV7-9,NA,TGTGCCAGCAGCCCACTCGGGGAACAGGGAGGTCAGCCCCAGCATTTT,CASSPLGEQGGQPQHF
NA,TRBJ1-3,TRBV12-3/TRBV12-4,many,TGTGCCAGCAGCCTGAGCACTGGAAACACCATATATTTT,CASSLSTGNTIYF
NA,TRBJ2-7,TRBV29-1,few,TGCAGCGTTGAAAGCGGGCAGGGGGTCTACGAGCAGTACTTC,CSVESGQGVYEQYF
NA,TRBJ2-7,TRBV20-1,once,TGCAGTGCTATCAGCCGGGACAACTACGAGCAGTACTTC,CSAISRDNYEQYF
TRBD1,TRBJ2-5,TRBV20-1,many,TGCAGTGCAACTTACGGACAGGGTTTACTCGAGACCCAGTACTTC,CSATYGQGLLETQYF
NA,TRBJ2-2,TRBV5-1,many,TGCGCCAGCAGCTTTTTTTCGGATCCCACCGGGGAGCTGTTTTTT,CASSFFSDPTGELFF
NA,TRBJ2-5,TRBV12-3/TRBV12-4,NA,TGTGCCAGCAGTCTTCGCCAAGGGCCCGATGAGACCCAGTACTTC,CASSLRQGPDETQYF
TRBD2,TRBJ2-3,TRBV4-3,many,TGCGCCAGCAGCCAAGATGGGACTAGCGGGACAGATACGCAGTATTTT,CASSQDGTSGTDTQYF
NA,TRBJ2-6,TRBV3-1,NA,TGTGCCAGCAGCCAAGATGGGGGGACTGGGGCCAACGTCCTGACTTTC,CASSQDGGTGANVLTF
TRBD2,TRBJ2-6,TRBV5-1,few,TGCGCCAGCAGCTCGGCCGGACTAGCGGCAGCCGGGGCCAACGTCCTGACTTTC,CASSSAGLAAAGANVLTF
NA,TRBJ1-6,TRBV7-2,few,TGTGCCAGCAGCTTGGGCAACTCCTATAATTCACCCCTCCACTTT,CASSLGNSYNSPLHF
NA,TRBJ1-1,TRBV5-1,many,TGTGCCAGCAGTTTAGAGGGAACTGAAGCTTTCTTT,CASSLEGTEAFF
NA,TRBJ2-7,TRBV7-9,many,TGTGCCAGCAGTTCCATGACAGTTTACGAGCAGTACTTC,CASSSMTVYEQYF
NA,TRBJ2-5,TRBV28,many,TGTGCCAGCAGTGGACAGCAAGAGACCCAGTACTTC,CASSGQQETQYF
TRBD1,TRBJ1-1,TRBV5-4,many,TGTGCCAGCAGCTTGGGGTCGGGACAGATGAACACTGAAGCTTTCTTT,CASSLGSGQMNTEAFF
TRBD1,TRBJ2-7,TRBV6-5,many,TGTGCCAGCAGTTTACGCCGGACAGGGAACTACGAGCAGTACTTC,CASSLRRTGNYEQYF
TRBD1,TRBJ2-7,TRBV15,NA,TGTGCCACCAGCAGAAATGGGTGGGACAGGTCCTACGAGCAGTACTTC,CATSRNGWDRSYEQYF
NA,TRBJ1-5,TRBV20-1,NA,TGCAGTGTTAGGGGGGGGGATAGCAATCAGCCCCAGCATTTT,CSVRGGDSNQPQHF
NA,TRBJ2-3,TRBV19,many,TGTGCCAGTAGCGTGCAAGGCACAGATACGCAGTATTTT,CASSVQGTDTQYF
NA,TRBJ1-3,TRBV28,NA,TGTGCCAGTTTGGACAGCGGTGACTCTGGAAACACCATATATTTT,CASLDSGDSGNTIYF
NA,TRBJ1-2,TRBV5-1,few,TGCGCCAGCAGCGACGAGGGGAACTATGGCTACACCTTC,CASSDEGNYGYTF
NA,TRBJ2-2,TRBV28,many,TGTGCCAGCAGGGCTAGGAACACCGGGGAGCTGTTTTTT,CASRARNTGELFF
NA,TRBJ2-2,TRBV5-1,many,TGCGCCAGCAGCTTGAGACTAAGCGGGGAGCTGTTTTTT,CASSLRLSGELFF
NA,TRBJ2-2,TRBV7-3,few,TGTGCCAGCAGCCCATCTAGTGGTGCAGGGGAGCTGTTTTTT,CASSPSSGAGELFF
NA,TRBJ2-7,TRBV6-1,many,TGTGCCAGCAGACGGACTCGATTGGGCAACGAGCAGTACTTC,CASRRTRLGNEQYF
NA,TRBJ2-7,TRBV20-1,NA,TGCAGTGCTAGAGGAGCGGAACTCTCCTACGAGCAGTACTTC,CSARGAELSYEQYF
NA,TRBJ2-3,TRBV7-2,few,TGTGCCAGCAGCTTAGCGCGTTCAGGCCCAACCCGCACACACACAGATACGCAGTATTTT,CASSLARSGPTRTHTDTQYF
NA,TRBJ2-6,TRBV3-1,few,TGTGCCAGCAGCCAACGTAGGGCTGGGGCCAACGTCCTGACTTTC,CASSQRRAGANVLTF
NA,TRBJ2-7,TRBV28,many,TGTGCCAGCAGCCCTAAGGGCGAGCAGTACTTC,CASSPKGEQYF
TRBD1,TRBJ1-3,TRBV5-4,NA,TGTGCCAGCAGCACCGACAGGGGAACTGGAAACACCATATATTTT,CASSTDRGTGNTIYF
TRBD1,TRBJ1-5,TRBV7-2,many,TGTGCCAGCAGCTCGGACAGGGCAGGTCAGCCCCAGCATTTT,CASSSDRAGQPQHF
NA,TRBJ2-1,TRBV12-3/TRBV12-4,few,TGTGCCAGCACCTTAGGATTCGCCAACAATGAGCAGTTCTTC,CASTLGFANNEQFF
NA,TRBJ1-1,TRBV6-6,NA,TGTGCCAGCAGCAGCACAGGAGTTGAAGCTCTCTTT,CASSSTGVEALF
NA,TRBJ1-4,TRBV5-1,many,TGCGCCAGCAACTCGGGCCGAAACCCGAGTGAAAAACTGTTTTTT,CASNSGRNPSEKLFF
NA,TRBJ1-2,TRBV7-2,many,TGTGCCAGCAGCTTAGGGAACAGGGACTATGGCTACACCTTC,CASSLGNRDYGYTF